Listed below are T cell receptor beta chains from one sample, sequenced in a study of T cells in Graves' hyperthyroidism and ophthalmopathy. TCRdb itself ran the multiplex PCR reads through MiXCR, one entry per CDR3 protein. Here the sample spans about 400,000 distinct CDR3 sequences, about a sixth being singletons. The specimen sequenced was blood. The receptors come from a woman aged 18 to 35 with Graves' hyperthyroidism. The CDR3 runs from the conserved cysteine through the conserved F or W. The D gene is left open where the match is weak. Clone size is given for some rows only: seen once, a few or many times, or a class if the clone is expanded.

v_gene	d_gene	abundance	j_gene	CDR3nt	CDR3aa
TRBV20-1	TRBD2	many	TRBJ2-1	TGCAGTGCTATCTCATTAGCGGGGGCCCCCAGCAATGAGCAGTTCTTC	CSAISLAGAPSNEQFF
TRBV27	NA	NA	TRBJ2-6	TGTGCCAGCAGTTTATTGGCTGGGGCCAACGTCCTGACTTTC	CASSLLAGANVLTF
TRBV12-3/TRBV12-4	TRBD2	many	TRBJ2-3	TGTGCCACCCTAGCGGGGGACACAGATACGCAGTATTTT	CATLAGDTDTQYF
TRBV4-1	NA	once	TRBJ2-4	TGCGCCAGCAGCGCCCCAAGAGCTGACTTAGCCAAAAACATTCAGTACTTC	CASSAPRADLAKNIQYF
TRBV2	NA	NA	TRBJ1-2	TGTGCCAGCAGTGAACAGGGGATGAACTATGGCTACACCTTC	CASSEQGMNYGYTF
TRBV12-3/TRBV12-4	NA	many	TRBJ1-4	TGTGCCAGCAGTCCGCACGTCCGGGGAAAACTGTTTTTT	CASSPHVRGKLFF
TRBV5-5	NA	few	TRBJ2-3	TGTGCCAGCAGGTTGACCGGCTCCGGCACAGATACGCAGTATTTT	CASRLTGSGTDTQYF
TRBV19	NA	NA	TRBJ2-1	TGTGCCAGTAGTATAGGGTTCCAGAGGTCAAGCTCCTACAATGAGCAGTTCTTC	CASSIGFQRSSSYNEQFF
TRBV20-1	TRBD2	many	TRBJ2-3	TGCAGTGCGCAGGGACTAGATAGCACAGATACGCAGTATTTT	CSAQGLDSTDTQYF
TRBV7-9	TRBD2	NA	TRBJ2-3	TGTGCCAGCAGGCGGGAGGGAGGTATGGCAGATACGCAGTATTTT	CASRREGGMADTQYF
TRBV5-1	TRBD2	few	TRBJ2-2	TGCGCCAGCAGCGACGGGAGGGCCTACACCGGGGAGCTGTTTTTT	CASSDGRAYTGELFF
TRBV7-3	NA	many	TRBJ1-6	TGTGCCAGCAGCATCAGGGAGGGCATGCCCCTCCACTTT	CASSIREGMPLHF
TRBV9	TRBD1	NA	TRBJ2-2	TGTGCCAGCAGCGTCGACCCCCAATACAGGGGAAGGACCGGGGAGCTGTTTTTT	CASSVDPQYRGRTGELFF
TRBV2	NA	NA	TRBJ1-1	TGTGCCAGGGACCCACAGGGATCGAACACTGAAGCTTTCTTT	CARDPQGSNTEAFF
TRBV7-9	NA	many	TRBJ2-1	TGTGCCAGCAGCTCAACCGGGACCACCCCCTACAATGAGCAGTTCTTC	CASSSTGTTPYNEQFF
TRBV6-6	TRBD2	many	TRBJ2-1	TGTGCCAGCAGTTACGCTAGCGGGGGGTACAATGAGCAGTTCTTC	CASSYASGGYNEQFF
TRBV28	NA	NA	TRBJ2-7	TGTGCCAGCAGTTTTGGACTGGACTACGAGCAGCACTTC	CASSFGLDYEQHF
TRBV10-3	NA	many	TRBJ1-1	TGTGCCATCGGCGAACTGCTGAACACTGAAGCTTTCTTT	CAIGELLNTEAFF
TRBV19	NA	NA	TRBJ1-1	TGTACCAGTAGTATAGCACCGGGGGCAAACACTGAAGCTTTCTTT	CTSSIAPGANTEAFF
TRBV6-5	TRBD2	NA	TRBJ2-7	TGTGCCAGCAGTTTTGGGACTAGCTCCACCTACGAGCAGTACTTC	CASSFGTSSTYEQYF
TRBV7-9	NA	many	TRBJ2-3	TGTGCCAGCAGCTTGCGACGGAGCGACACAGATACGCAGTATTTT	CASSLRRSDTDTQYF
TRBV5-1	TRBD1	many	TRBJ1-2	TGCGCCAGCAGCCATAGGGACAGGACTACTAACTATGGCTACACCTTC	CASSHRDRTTNYGYTF
TRBV3-1	TRBD1	many	TRBJ1-1	TGTGCCAGCAGGAACAGGGGGCTTGAAGCTTTCTTT	CASRNRGLEAFF
TRBV9	NA	NA	TRBJ1-6	TGTGCCAGCAGGTCGGACGAAAGAGGATCACCCCTCCACTTT	CASRSDERGSPLHF
TRBV7-2	TRBD1	many	TRBJ2-7	TGTGCCAGCAGCCCGGCGGTAGACAGGGGAACCCTTCGCGAGCAGTACTTC	CASSPAVDRGTLREQYF
TRBV20-1	TRBD2	many	TRBJ2-5	TGCAGTGCTGGGACTAGCGGGGGGGCATGGGAGACCCAGTACTTC	CSAGTSGGAWETQYF
TRBV7-6	TRBD2	NA	TRBJ2-1	TGTGCCAGCAGCCTCGAGGGACTAGCGGGAGCTAATGAGCAGTTCTTC	CASSLEGLAGANEQFF
TRBV5-5	NA	few	TRBJ2-7	TGTGCCAGCAGTTATATCCGGGCCCTATCCTACGAGCAGTACTTC	CASSYIRALSYEQYF
TRBV2	TRBD2	many	TRBJ2-7	TGTGCCAGCAGTTTTAGCGGGCGCCCCTACGAGCAGTACTTC	CASSFSGRPYEQYF
TRBV7-8	NA	many	TRBJ1-4	TGTGCCAGCAGCGAGTTTCCCCGTCAGTCGGCAACTAATGAAAAACTGTTTTTT	CASSEFPRQSATNEKLFF
TRBV27	NA	many	TRBJ1-1	TGTGCCAGCAGCTTAAGTATGAACACTGAAGCTTTCTTT	CASSLSMNTEAFF
TRBV6-5	NA	NA	TRBJ2-1	TGTGCCAGCAGTTACTCGTTAATCAATGAGCAGTTCTTC	CASSYSLINEQFF
TRBV6-1	NA	many	TRBJ1-2	TGTGCCAGCAGTTATACAGAGGATTATGGCTACACCTTC	CASSYTEDYGYTF
TRBV5-1	NA	NA	TRBJ2-2	TGCGCCAGCAGCGCGACATCGAACACCGGGGAGCTGTTTTTT	CASSATSNTGELFF
TRBV9	NA	NA	TRBJ2-5	TGTGCCAGCAGCGATCAGGGTTCAGAGACCCGGTACTTC	CASSDQGSETRYF
TRBV3-1	NA	NA	TRBJ1-4	TGTGCCAGCAGCCGAGGTATAGGGGCGAAGTGGGCGACTAATGAAAAACTGTTTTTT	CASSRGIGAKWATNEKLFF
TRBV6-1	TRBD1	many	TRBJ1-1	TGTGCCAGCAGCTCGGACAGGGGGCGCGGTACTGAAGCTTTCTTT	CASSSDRGRGTEAFF
TRBV11-2	TRBD1	NA	TRBJ2-7	TGTGCCAGCAGGATGGGACAGGGGGCTTACGAGCAGTACTTC	CASRMGQGAYEQYF
TRBV10-3	NA	many	TRBJ1-1	TGTGCCACCTTCCCGACGGACCTTAACACTGAAGCTTTCTTT	CATFPTDLNTEAFF
TRBV2	NA	many	TRBJ2-5	TGTGCCAGCAGTTTCGACGGAGCGGGGACCCAGTACTTC	CASSFDGAGTQYF
TRBV18	NA	NA	TRBJ2-2	TGTGCCAGCTCACCATTCAGCCTGGGGTTCGGGGAGCTGTTTTTT	CASSPFSLGFGELFF
TRBV9	NA	many	TRBJ1-1	TGTGCCAGCAGCGTAGCCGAGATGAACACTGAAGCTTTCTTT	CASSVAEMNTEAFF
TRBV7-8	TRBD1	many	TRBJ2-1	TGTGCCAGCAGCTCCAGACAGGGAAGGGAACATGGCAATGAGCAGTTCTTC	CASSSRQGREHGNEQFF
TRBV28	NA	NA	TRBJ2-5	TGTGCCAGCACCCTTCAGGGAGCTCGGACCCAGTACTTC	CASTLQGARTQYF
TRBV11-3	TRBD1	few	TRBJ1-3	TGTGCCAGCAGCGGATATCACCGGGACAGCTCTGGAAACACCATATATTTT	CASSGYHRDSSGNTIYF
TRBV10-3	TRBD2	few	TRBJ2-7	TGTGCCATCAGTGAAAAGGCCCTAGCGGGCGGGTCCTACGAGCAGTACTTC	CAISEKALAGGSYEQYF
TRBV2	TRBD1	many	TRBJ1-6	TGTGCCAGCAGTCGGGGACAGGGAAATTCACCCCTCCACTTT	CASSRGQGNSPLHF
TRBV7-7	NA	many	TRBJ2-2	TGTGCTAGCAGCTTACAGGGCCCGAACACCGGGGAGCTGTTTTTT	CASSLQGPNTGELFF
TRBV28	NA	many	TRBJ1-2	TGTGCCAGCAGTCCAAGCCGGGAAGGGTTTACCTATGGCTACACCTTC	CASSPSREGFTYGYTF